This T cell receptor beta chain was captured by sequencing in a study of glioma-infiltrating T cells. The study, taken as a whole, reports: Gliomas, especially low-grade, showed above-expected tissue-blood divergence; non-neoplastic patients showed below. Very few CDR3 sequences were shared between tissue and blood.

The iRepertoire nested amplicon-rescue multiplex PCR amplified TCR alpha and beta CDR3s from RNA. TCRdb used MiXCR to reprocess the multiplex PCR reads, holding one entry per CDR3 protein. Of about 5,700 distinct CDR3 sequences detected, 35% to 50% appear once; the ten largest clones hold roughly 22%. Trimming removed 2 bases from V and 6 bases from J, with 16 bases in between. The CDR3 sequence is 15 residues long. Germline lookup yields CDR1 MNHEY and CDR2 SVGEGT. Of note for this clonotype: The antigen remains unidentified.

Specimen: glioma tissue, nonneoplastic brain tissue, or PBMCs (not recorded which). The sequence came from a human donor with low-grade glioma or glioblastoma, undergoing nonglioma brain surgery, or in good health (not recorded which). V is TRBV6-2 or TRBV6-3 and J is TRBJ1-2; D gene ambiguous. The DNA for the CDR3 is TGTGCCAGCAGTTACCAAGATGAGGGTCGGGATGGCTACACCTTC. This codes for CASSYQDEGRDGYTF.